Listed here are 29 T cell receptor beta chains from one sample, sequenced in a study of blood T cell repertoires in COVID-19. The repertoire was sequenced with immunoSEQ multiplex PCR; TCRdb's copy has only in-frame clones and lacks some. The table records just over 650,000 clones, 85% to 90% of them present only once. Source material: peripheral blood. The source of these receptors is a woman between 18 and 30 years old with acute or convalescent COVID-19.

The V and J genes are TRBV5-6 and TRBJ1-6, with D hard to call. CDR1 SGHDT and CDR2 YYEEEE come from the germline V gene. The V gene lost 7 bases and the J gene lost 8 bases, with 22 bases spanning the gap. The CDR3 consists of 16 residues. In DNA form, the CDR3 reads TGTGCCAGCGCTGGACCCCCCGGGGTGAAGGATTCACCCCTCCACTTT. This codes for CASAGPPGVKDSPLHF.

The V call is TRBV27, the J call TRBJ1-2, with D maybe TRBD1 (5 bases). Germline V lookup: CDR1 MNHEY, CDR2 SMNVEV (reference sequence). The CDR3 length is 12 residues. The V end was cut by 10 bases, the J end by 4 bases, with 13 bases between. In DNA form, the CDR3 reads TGTGCCACCCGCGGGGCTTTCTATGGCTACACCTTC. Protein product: CATRGAFYGYTF.

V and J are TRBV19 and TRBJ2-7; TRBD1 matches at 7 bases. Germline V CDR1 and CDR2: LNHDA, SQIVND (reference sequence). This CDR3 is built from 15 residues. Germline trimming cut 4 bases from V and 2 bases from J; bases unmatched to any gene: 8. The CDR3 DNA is TGTGCCAGTAGTACCCAGACAGGGCCGGCCTACGAGCAGTACTTC. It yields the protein CASSTQTGPAYEQYF.

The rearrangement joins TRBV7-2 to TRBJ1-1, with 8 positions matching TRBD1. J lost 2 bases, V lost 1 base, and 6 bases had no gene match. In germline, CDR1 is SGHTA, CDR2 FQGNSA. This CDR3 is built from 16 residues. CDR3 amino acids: CASSLGPGQVNTEAFF. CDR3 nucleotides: TGTGCCAGCAGCTTAGGGCCGGGACAGGTAAACACTGAAGCTTTCTTT.

The CDR3 here is CASTPGRRMDSPLHF. CDR3 bases: TGTGCCAGCACCCCGGGCAGGAGGATGGATTCACCCCTCCACTTT. This chain uses TRBV6-5 with TRBJ1-6; D is uncertain. V lost 7 bases and J 8 bases, leaving 18 bases between the germline ends. This CDR3 is built from 15 residues. Germline CDR1 reads MNHEY; CDR2 reads SVGAGI.

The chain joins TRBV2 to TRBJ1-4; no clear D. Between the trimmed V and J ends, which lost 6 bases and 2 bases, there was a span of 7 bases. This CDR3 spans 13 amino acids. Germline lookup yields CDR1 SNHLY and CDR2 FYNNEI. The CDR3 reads CASREWTNEKLFF. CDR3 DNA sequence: TGTGCCAGCAGGGAGTGGACTAATGAAAAACTGTTTTTT.

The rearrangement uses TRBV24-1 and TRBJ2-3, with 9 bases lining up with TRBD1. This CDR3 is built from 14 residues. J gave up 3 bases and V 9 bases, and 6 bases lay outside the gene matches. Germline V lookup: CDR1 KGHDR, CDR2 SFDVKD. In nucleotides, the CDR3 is TGTGCCACCGGACAGGGGTTTGGAACAGATACGCAGTATTTT. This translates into CATGQGFGTDTQYF.

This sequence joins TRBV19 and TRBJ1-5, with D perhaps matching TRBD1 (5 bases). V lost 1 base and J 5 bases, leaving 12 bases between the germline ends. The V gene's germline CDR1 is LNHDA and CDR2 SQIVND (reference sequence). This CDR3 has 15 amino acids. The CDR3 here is CASSIAGVGYQPQHF. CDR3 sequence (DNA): TGTGCCAGTAGTATAGCGGGGGTAGGTTATCAGCCCCAGCATTTT.

CDR3 residues: CASSRDGGGQMNTEAFF. The CDR3 nucleotides are TGTGCCAGTAGTAGAGACGGGGGAGGTCAGATGAACACTGAAGCTTTCTTT. The chain links TRBV19 to TRBJ1-1; TRBD1 might be the D (5 bases). Germline V CDR1 and CDR2: LNHDA, SQIVND (reference sequence). The CDR3 is 17 amino acids. V gave up 4 bases and J gave up 0 bases, with 18 bases separating them.

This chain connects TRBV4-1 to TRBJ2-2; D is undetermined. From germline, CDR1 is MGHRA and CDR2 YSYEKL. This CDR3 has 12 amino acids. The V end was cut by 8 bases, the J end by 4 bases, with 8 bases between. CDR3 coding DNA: TGCGCCAGCCTAACCCGCACCGGGGAGCTGTTTTTT. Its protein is CASLTRTGELFF.

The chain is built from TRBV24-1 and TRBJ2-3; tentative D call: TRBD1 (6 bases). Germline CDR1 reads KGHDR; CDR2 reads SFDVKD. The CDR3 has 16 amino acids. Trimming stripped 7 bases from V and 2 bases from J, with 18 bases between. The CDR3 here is CATRGPGDHLTDTQYF. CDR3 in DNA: TGTGCCACCAGGGGGCCAGGGGACCATCTCACAGATACGCAGTATTTT.

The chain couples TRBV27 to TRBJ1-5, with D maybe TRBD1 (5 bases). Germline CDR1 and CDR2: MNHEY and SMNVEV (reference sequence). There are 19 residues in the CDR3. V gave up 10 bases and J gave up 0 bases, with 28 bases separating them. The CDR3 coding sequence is TGTGCCAACCTACCTCAAATGTTGGGGCGGCTAGATAGCAATCAGCCCCAGCATTTT. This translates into CANLPQMLGRLDSNQPQHF.

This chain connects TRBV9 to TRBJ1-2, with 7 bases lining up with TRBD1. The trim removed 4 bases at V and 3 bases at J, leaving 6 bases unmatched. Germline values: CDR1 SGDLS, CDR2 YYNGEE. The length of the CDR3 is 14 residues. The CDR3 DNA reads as TGTGCCAGCAGCTCGACAGGGTCTCACTATGGCTACACCTTC. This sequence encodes CASSSTGSHYGYTF.

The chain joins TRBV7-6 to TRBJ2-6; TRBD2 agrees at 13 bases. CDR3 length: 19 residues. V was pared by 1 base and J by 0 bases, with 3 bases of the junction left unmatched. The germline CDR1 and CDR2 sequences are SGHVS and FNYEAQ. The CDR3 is CASSLGLAGGPSGANVLTF. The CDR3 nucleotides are TGTGCCAGCAGCTTAGGACTAGCGGGGGGACCCTCTGGGGCCAACGTCCTGACTTTC.

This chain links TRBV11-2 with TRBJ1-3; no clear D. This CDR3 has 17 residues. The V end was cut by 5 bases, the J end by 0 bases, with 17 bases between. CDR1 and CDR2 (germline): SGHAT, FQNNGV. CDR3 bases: TGTGCCAGCAGCCCTTGGTCCCCCAACATCTCTGGAAACACCATATATTTT. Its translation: CASSPWSPNISGNTIYF.

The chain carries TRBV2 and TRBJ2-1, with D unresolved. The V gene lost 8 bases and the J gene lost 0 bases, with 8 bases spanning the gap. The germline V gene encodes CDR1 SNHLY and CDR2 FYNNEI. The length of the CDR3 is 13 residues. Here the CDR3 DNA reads TGTGCCAGCGGGTGGGCCTCCTACAATGAGCAGTTCTTC. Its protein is CASGWASYNEQFF.

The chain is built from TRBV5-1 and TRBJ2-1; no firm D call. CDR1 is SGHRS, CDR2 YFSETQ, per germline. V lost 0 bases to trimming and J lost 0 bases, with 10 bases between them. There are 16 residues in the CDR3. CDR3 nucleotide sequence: TGCGCCAGCAGCTTGGGGATAGCTTTCTCCTACAATGAGCAGTTCTTC. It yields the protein CASSLGIAFSYNEQFF. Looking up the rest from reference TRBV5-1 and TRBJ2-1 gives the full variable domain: KAGVTQTPRYLIKTRGQQVTLSCSPISGHRSVSWYQQTPGQGLQFLFEYFSETQRNKGNFPGRFSGRQFSNSRSEMNVSTLELGDSALYLCASSLGIAFSYNEQFFGPGTRLTVL.

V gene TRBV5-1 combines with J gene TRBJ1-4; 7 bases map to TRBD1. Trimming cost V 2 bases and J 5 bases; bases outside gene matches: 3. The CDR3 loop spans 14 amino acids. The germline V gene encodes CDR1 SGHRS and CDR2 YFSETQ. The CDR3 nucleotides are TGCGCCAGCAGCTTACAGACAGGGAATGAAAAACTGTTTTTT. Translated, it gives CASSLQTGNEKLFF.

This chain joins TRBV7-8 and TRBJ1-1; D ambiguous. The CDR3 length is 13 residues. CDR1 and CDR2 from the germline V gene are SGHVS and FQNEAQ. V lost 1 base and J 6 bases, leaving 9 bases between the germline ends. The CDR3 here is CASSLVVSSEAFF. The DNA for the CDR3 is TGTGCCAGCAGCTTAGTTGTCAGTTCTGAAGCTTTCTTT.

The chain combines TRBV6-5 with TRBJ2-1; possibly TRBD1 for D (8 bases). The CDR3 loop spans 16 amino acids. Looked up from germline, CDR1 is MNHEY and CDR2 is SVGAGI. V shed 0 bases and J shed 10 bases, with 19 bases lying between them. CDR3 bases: TGTGCCAGCAGTTACTCCCGGACAGGGAGGGTATACGAGCAGTTCTTC. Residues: CASSYSRTGRVYEQFF.

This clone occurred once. In DNA, the CDR3 is TGCGCCAGCAGCCCCCAGGTGAGCACAGATACGCAGTATTTT. Encoded protein: CASSPQVSTDTQYF. The V call is TRBV4-1, the J call TRBJ2-3; the D is unclear. This CDR3 has 14 residues. Germline V gene data show CDR1 as MGHRA and CDR2 as YSYEKL. V was trimmed by 4 bases and J by 0 bases, leaving 8 bases between them.

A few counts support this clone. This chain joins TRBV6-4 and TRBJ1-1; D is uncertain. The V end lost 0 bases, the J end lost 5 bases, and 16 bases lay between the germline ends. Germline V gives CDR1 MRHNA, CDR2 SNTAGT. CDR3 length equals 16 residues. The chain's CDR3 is CASSDSLAPKWTEAFF. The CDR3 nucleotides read TGTGCCAGCAGTGACTCTCTAGCCCCAAAGTGGACTGAAGCTTTCTTT.

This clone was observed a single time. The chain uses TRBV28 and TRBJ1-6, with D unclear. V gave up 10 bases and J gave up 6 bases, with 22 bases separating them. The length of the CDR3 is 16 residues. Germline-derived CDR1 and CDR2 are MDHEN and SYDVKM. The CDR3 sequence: CATNPERGMGNSPLHF. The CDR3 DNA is TGTGCCACCAACCCGGAGAGAGGGATGGGTAATTCACCCCTCCACTTT.

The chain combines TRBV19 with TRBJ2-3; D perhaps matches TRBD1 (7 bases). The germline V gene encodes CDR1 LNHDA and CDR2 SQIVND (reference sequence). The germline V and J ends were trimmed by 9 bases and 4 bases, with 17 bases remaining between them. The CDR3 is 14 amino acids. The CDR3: CASHFQGGADTQYF. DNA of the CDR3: TGTGCCAGCCACTTTCAGGGGGGAGCAGATACGCAGTATTTT.

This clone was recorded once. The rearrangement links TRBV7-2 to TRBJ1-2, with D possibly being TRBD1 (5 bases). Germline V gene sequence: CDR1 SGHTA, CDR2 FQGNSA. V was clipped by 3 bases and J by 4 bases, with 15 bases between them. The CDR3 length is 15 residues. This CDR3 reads CASSFGQGLFYGYTF. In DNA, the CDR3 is TGTGCCAGCAGCTTCGGGCAGGGCCTTTTCTATGGCTACACCTTC. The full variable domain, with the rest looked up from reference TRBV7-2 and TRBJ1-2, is GAGVSQSPSNKVTEKGKDVELRCDPISGHTALYWYRQSLGQGLEFLIYFQGNSAPDKSGLPSDRFSAERTGGSVSTLTIQRTQQEDSAVYLCASSFGQGLFYGYTFGSGTRLTVV.

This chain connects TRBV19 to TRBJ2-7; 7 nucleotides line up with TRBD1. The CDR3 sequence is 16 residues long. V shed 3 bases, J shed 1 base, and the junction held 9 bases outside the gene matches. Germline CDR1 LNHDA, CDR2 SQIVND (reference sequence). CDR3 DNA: TGTGCCAGTAGTATCGGAGCTCGGGACAGTTCCTACGAGCAGTACTTC. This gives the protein CASSIGARDSSYEQYF.

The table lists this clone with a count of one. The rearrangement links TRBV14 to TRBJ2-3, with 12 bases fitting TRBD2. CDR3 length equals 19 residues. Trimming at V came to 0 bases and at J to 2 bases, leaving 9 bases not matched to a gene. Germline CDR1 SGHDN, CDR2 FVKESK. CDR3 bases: TGTGCCAGCAGCCAAGATTGGGAACTAGCGGGGGGATCCACAGATACGCAGTATTTT. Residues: CASSQDWELAGGSTDTQYF.

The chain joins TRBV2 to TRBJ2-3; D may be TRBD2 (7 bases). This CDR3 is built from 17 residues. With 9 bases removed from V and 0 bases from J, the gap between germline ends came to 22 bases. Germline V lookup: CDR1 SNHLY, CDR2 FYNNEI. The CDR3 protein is CARGGDTPPRSTDTQYF. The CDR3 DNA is TGTGCCAGGGGGGGGGACACTCCCCCTCGGAGCACAGATACGCAGTATTTT.

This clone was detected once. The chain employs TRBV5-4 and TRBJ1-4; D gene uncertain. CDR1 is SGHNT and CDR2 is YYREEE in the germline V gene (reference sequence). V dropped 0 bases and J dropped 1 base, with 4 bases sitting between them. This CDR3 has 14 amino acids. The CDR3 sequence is CASSLGGTNEKLFF. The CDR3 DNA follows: TGTGCCAGCAGCTTGGGAGGAACTAATGAAAAACTGTTTTTT.